A selection of T cell receptor beta chains follows, all from one sample in a study of response to subunit inactivated influenza vaccine. TCRdb re-called the RT-PCR reads with MiXCR, one entry per CDR3 protein. The sample gives hundreds of thousands of distinct CDR3 sequences, about 15% of which show up once; roughly 6.4% is in the top ten. The input for sequencing was PBMCs from blood, taken 14 days before vaccination. These receptors originate from a man aged 45-65 years who received an inactivated influenza vaccine. Both conserved end residues are part of each CDR3. D genes are given only for firm matches. A clone size is listed for some rows: how often the clone was seen (once, few, many), or a class if it is expanded.

clone size: .; D gene: .; V gene: TRBV2; J gene: TRBJ2-3; CDR3 protein: CASLSPSTDTQYF; CDR3 DNA: TGTGCCAGCTTATCTCCGAGCACAGATACGCAGTATTTT
clone size: few; D gene: .; V gene: TRBV7-9; J gene: TRBJ2-7; CDR3 protein: CASSLVGGSPYEQYF; CDR3 DNA: TGTGCCAGCAGCTTAGTGGGGGGTTCGCCCTACGAGCAGTACTTC
clone size: few; D gene: TRBD1; V gene: TRBV10-3; J gene: TRBJ1-6; CDR3 protein: CATGQGDSSPLHF; CDR3 DNA: TGTGCCACCGGACAGGGGGATTCTTCACCCCTCCACTTT
clone size: .; D gene: .; V gene: TRBV7-2; J gene: TRBJ1-5; CDR3 protein: CASSFSGGGQPQHF; CDR3 DNA: TGTGCCAGCAGCTTCTCAGGTGGGGGCCAGCCCCAGCATTTT
clone size: few; D gene: .; V gene: TRBV20-1; J gene: TRBJ2-1; CDR3 protein: CSARKLLRDGQFF; CDR3 DNA: TGCAGTGCTAGAAAATTATTGAGGGACGGGCAGTTCTTC
clone size: many; D gene: TRBD1; V gene: TRBV12-3/TRBV12-4; J gene: TRBJ2-1; CDR3 protein: CASSEPGQGHNEQFF; CDR3 DNA: TGTGCCAGCAGTGAACCGGGACAGGGCCACAATGAGCAGTTCTTC
clone size: few; D gene: .; V gene: TRBV7-9; J gene: TRBJ2-6; CDR3 protein: CASSLIFEGYGANVLTF; CDR3 DNA: TGTGCCAGCAGCTTAATTTTCGAGGGTTACGGGGCCAACGTCCTGACTTTC
clone size: .; D gene: .; V gene: TRBV11-1; J gene: TRBJ1-1; CDR3 protein: CASSRLGFDRNTEAFF; CDR3 DNA: TGTGCCAGCAGTCGTTTAGGCTTCGACAGGAACACTGAAGCTTTCTTT
clone size: few; D gene: .; V gene: TRBV5-1; J gene: TRBJ1-1; CDR3 protein: CASSSRPGNEAFF; CDR3 DNA: TGCGCCAGCAGCTCCCGTCCTGGGAATGAAGCTTTCTTT
clone size: many; D gene: TRBD1; V gene: TRBV10-3; J gene: TRBJ1-2; CDR3 protein: CAINHEGQYGYTF; CDR3 DNA: TGTGCCATCAACCACGAGGGACAGTATGGCTACACCTTC
clone size: few; D gene: .; V gene: TRBV4-3; J gene: TRBJ2-7; CDR3 protein: CASSQEGVGYEQYF; CDR3 DNA: TGCGCCAGCAGCCAAGAAGGGGTGGGCTACGAGCAGTACTTC
clone size: few; D gene: .; V gene: TRBV6-4; J gene: TRBJ2-1; CDR3 protein: CASSPIMSSYNEQFF; CDR3 DNA: TGTGCCAGCAGTCCCATCATGAGCTCCTACAATGAGCAGTTCTTC
clone size: few; D gene: .; V gene: TRBV27; J gene: TRBJ2-1; CDR3 protein: CASSLDAASPYNEQFF; CDR3 DNA: TGTGCCAGCAGTTTAGATGCAGCGAGCCCCTACAATGAGCAGTTCTTC
clone size: few; D gene: .; V gene: TRBV12-3/TRBV12-4; J gene: TRBJ2-2; CDR3 protein: CASSFLGWATNGELFF; CDR3 DNA: TGTGCCAGCAGTTTTCTAGGGTGGGCAACCAACGGGGAGCTGTTTTTT
clone size: many; D gene: TRBD1; V gene: TRBV2; J gene: TRBJ1-1; CDR3 protein: CANDRAQGGFAEAFF; CDR3 DNA: TGTGCCAACGACCGGGCACAGGGGGGTTTCGCTGAAGCTTTCTTT
clone size: many; D gene: TRBD2; V gene: TRBV12-3/TRBV12-4; J gene: TRBJ2-1; CDR3 protein: CASSLLAGNLYNEQFF; CDR3 DNA: TGTGCCAGCAGTTTATTAGCGGGAAACCTCTACAATGAGCAGTTCTTC
clone size: .; D gene: TRBD2; V gene: TRBV30; J gene: TRBJ2-1; CDR3 protein: CAWETGTSGLGEQFF; CDR3 DNA: TGTGCCTGGGAAACCGGGACTAGCGGACTTGGGGAGCAGTTCTTC